The 10 T cell receptor beta chains below come from one sample, sequenced in a study of control samples from healthy donors and cancer patients. The assay was immunoSEQ multiplex PCR, and TCRdb's table has in-frame clones only and misses some. The table includes about 180,000 clones, nearly 90% detected once. Sequenced sample: blood. The receptor source for this set is a woman aged 45-59 years in good health.

This chain connects TRBV5-1 to TRBJ1-1; D is unresolved. Trimming pared 0 bases from V and 0 bases from J, leaving 9 bases between. Germline CDR1 reads SGHRS; CDR2 reads YFSETQ. This CDR3 is built from 15 residues. Here the CDR3 DNA reads TGCGCCAGCAGCTTGGCGGTGAACATGAACACTGAAGCTTTCTTT. Its protein is CASSLAVNMNTEAFF. The full variable domain, rest sourced from reference TRBV5-1 and TRBJ1-1, is KAGVTQTPRYLIKTRGQQVTLSCSPISGHRSVSWYQQTPGQGLQFLFEYFSETQRNKGNFPGRFSGRQFSNSRSEMNVSTLELGDSALYLCASSLAVNMNTEAFFGQGTRLTVV.

The chain is built from TRBV7-6 and TRBJ1-1; tentatively, D is TRBD1 (5 bases). The CDR3 is 12 residues long. CDR1 and CDR2 from the germline V gene are SGHVS and FNYEAQ. Trimming removed 4 bases from V and 5 bases from J, with 8 bases in between. The CDR3 loop is CASSSGTTEAFF. CDR3 in DNA: TGTGCCAGCAGCTCCGGGACGACTGAAGCTTTCTTT.

This clone has only a few counts. The V gene is TRBV5-1, the J gene TRBJ2-7; D may correspond to TRBD1 or TRBD2 (6 bases each). The CDR3 is 13 amino acids. The germline V gene encodes CDR1 SGHRS and CDR2 YFSETQ. Trimming removed 6 bases at V and 2 bases at J, with 12 bases between. The CDR3 loop reads CASKGGGTYEQYF. The CDR3 nucleotides read TGCGCCAGCAAGGGGGGTGGAACCTACGAGCAGTACTTC.

V usage is TRBV15 and J usage is TRBJ2-7, with D perhaps matching TRBD1 (5 bases). V lost 1 base and J 6 bases, leaving 10 bases between the germline ends. The CDR3 loop spans 13 amino acids. Germline CDR1 is LNHNV and CDR2 is YYDKDF (reference sequence). DNA for the CDR3: TGTGCCACCAGCAGAGGGACACAGCTCGAGCAGTACTTC. Encoded protein: CATSRGTQLEQYF.

The chain joins TRBV20-1 to TRBJ2-5; weak D call: TRBD1 (7 bases). CDR1 and CDR2 from the germline V gene are DFQATT and SNEGSKA (reference sequence). CDR3 size: 15 residues. V was shortened by 3 bases and J by 4 bases, with 18 bases between the two germline ends. DNA for the CDR3: TGCAGTGCTAGTGAGCCCCCAGGGGGAGGAGAGACCCAGTACTTC. Residues: CSASEPPGGGETQYF.

This rearrangement joins TRBV2 to TRBJ2-5; no reliable D call. V dropped 0 bases and J dropped 2 bases, with 10 bases sitting between them. Germline lookup yields CDR1 SNHLY and CDR2 FYNNEI. The CDR3 runs to 15 residues. The CDR3 coding sequence is TGTGCCAGCAGTGAAGCCCCCGGTCCTCAAGAGACCCAGTACTTC. Its protein product is CASSEAPGPQETQYF. Based on the CDR3 plus reference TRBV2 and TRBJ2-5, the full variable domain is EPEVTQTPSHQVTQMGQEVILRCVPISNHLYFYWYRQILGQKVEFLVSFYNNEISEKSEIFDDQFSVERPDGSNFTLKIRSTKLEDSAMYFCASSEAPGPQETQYFGPGTRLLVL.

V gene TRBV7-2 combines with J gene TRBJ1-4; the D is unclear. The V end lost 5 bases, the J end lost 0 bases, and 4 bases lay between the germline ends. This CDR3 has 13 residues. Germline V lookup: CDR1 SGHTA, CDR2 FQGNSA. The CDR3 reads CASSGSTNEKLFF. In DNA form, the CDR3 reads TGTGCCAGCAGCGGGTCAACTAATGAAAAACTGTTTTTT.

In DNA form, the CDR3 reads TGTGCCAGCAGCCGGACTAGCGGGAGAACAGATACGCAGTATTTT. This encodes CASSRTSGRTDTQYF. The chain employs TRBV7-2 and TRBJ2-3; 13 positions agree with TRBD2. CDR3 length equals 15 residues. V lost 5 bases, J lost 3 bases, and 2 bases stayed unmatched. Germline loops: CDR1 SGHTA, CDR2 FQGNSA.

This chain connects TRBV11-2 to TRBJ1-5, with unresolved D. V was pared by 2 bases and J by 3 bases, with 8 bases between. This CDR3 comprises 14 residues. CDR1 and CDR2 from the germline V gene are SGHAT and FQNNGV. CDR3 DNA: TGTGCCAGCAGCTTAACGGGTAACAATCAGCCCCAGCATTTT. The encoded protein is CASSLTGNNQPQHF. The whole variable domain, filled in from reference TRBV11-2 and TRBJ1-5, reads EAGVAQSPRYKIIEKRQSVAFWCNPISGHATLYWYQQILGQGPKLLIQFQNNGVVDDSQLPKDRFSAERLKGVDSTLKIQPAKLEDSAVYLCASSLTGNNQPQHFGDGTRLSIL.

This clone has just a few counts. The rearrangement joins TRBV3-1 (or the pseudogene TRBV3-2) to TRBJ1-5; D unclear. Germline CDR1 reads LGHDT; CDR2 reads YNNKEL (reference sequence). V dropped 2 bases and J dropped 2 bases, with 7 bases sitting between them. The CDR3 is 14 residues long. CDR3 sequence reads: CASSQTEGNQPQHF. CDR3 nucleotide sequence: TGTGCCAGCAGCCAAACGGAGGGCAATCAGCCCCAGCATTTT.